Listed below are T cell receptor beta chains from one sample, sequenced in a study of blood T cell repertoires in COVID-19. TCRdb's table, derived via immunoSEQ multiplex PCR, lists solely in-frame clones and lacks some. The table has some 670,000 clones, around 89% seen once. Sequencing input: peripheral blood. The receptor source for this set is a young woman with acute or convalescent COVID-19. Both conserved end residues are part of each CDR3. A D gene is named only where the DNA matches it firmly. Clone size appears in some rows only: once, few, many, or a class for an expanded clone.

j_call d_call clone_size v_call cdr3_aa cdr3_nt
TRBJ2-1 . . TRBV4-3 CASSQEPFYLNLNNEQFF TGCGCCAGCAGCCAAGAACCCTTCTACCTCAACTTAAACAATGAGCAGTTCTTC
TRBJ1-5 . once TRBV2 CASSPGFMIRLVGQPQHF TGTGCCAGCAGCCCAGGGTTTATGATTAGGTTGGTCGGTCAGCCCCAGCATTTT
TRBJ2-1 TRBD2 . TRBV7-3 CASSLHPRTRGNEQFF TGTGCCAGCAGCTTACACCCCAGGACTAGAGGCAATGAGCAGTTCTTC
TRBJ1-4 . . TRBV24-1 CATSPGGHNEKLFF TGTGCCACCTCCCCGGGGGGACATAATGAAAAACTGTTTTTT
TRBJ2-2 TRBD1 . TRBV9 CASSPPTGGAGELFF TGTGCCAGCAGCCCACCGACAGGGGGCGCCGGGGAGCTGTTTTTT
TRBJ1-4 . . TRBV9 CASSLLTGEKLFF TGTGCCAGCAGTTTACTTACAGGGGAAAAACTGTTTTTT
TRBJ2-1 TRBD2 . TRBV14 CASSHRGLAGAPYNEQFF TGTGCCAGCAGCCACCGCGGACTAGCGGGGGCGCCGTACAATGAGCAGTTCTTC
TRBJ1-3 TRBD1 . TRBV6-6 CASSRTGFSGNTIYF TGTGCCAGCAGCCGGACAGGTTTCTCTGGAAACACCATATATTTT
TRBJ1-4 TRBD1 . TRBV7-2 CASSQNRGEEKLFF TGTGCCAGCAGCCAAAACAGGGGTGAAGAAAAACTGTTTTTT
TRBJ1-1 . . TRBV4-2 CASSQDSGGTPNTEAFF TGTGCCAGCAGCCAAGATTCGGGAGGGACACCGAACACTGAAGCTTTCTTT
TRBJ1-5 . . TRBV21-1 CASSTQTGTPHQPQHF TGTGCCAGCAGCACACAAACGGGGACACCTCATCAGCCCCAGCATTTT
TRBJ1-4 TRBD1 . TRBV4-1 CASSRTGFF TGCGCCAGCAGCCGGACAGGGTTTTTT
TRBJ2-7 . . TRBV4-1 CASSQPDRTYEQYF TGCGCCAGCAGCCAACCTGACAGGACCTACGAGCAGTACTTC
TRBJ2-1 . . TRBV5-8 CASSQGGTGVDEQFF TGTGCCAGCAGCCAGGGGGGAACAGGGGTCGATGAGCAGTTCTTC
TRBJ1-5 . . TRBV6-5 CASSYSGGAGNQPQHF TGTGCCAGCAGTTACTCGGGGGGGGCTGGCAATCAGCCCCAGCATTTT
TRBJ1-1 . . TRBV5-1 CASSLLRTGNTEAFF TGCGCCAGCAGCTTGCTTAGAACAGGGAACACTGAAGCTTTCTTT
TRBJ2-1 TRBD1 . TRBV5-1 CASSMDRVWDEQFF TGCGCCAGCAGCATGGACAGGGTGTGGGATGAGCAGTTCTTC
TRBJ1-1 TRBD1 few TRBV6-2/TRBV6-3 CASSYDRGTEAFF TGTGCCAGCAGTTACGACAGGGGCACTGAAGCTTTCTTT
TRBJ1-5 . . TRBV3-1/TRBV3-2 CASSQASSRPQHF TGTGCCAGCAGCCAAGCCTCGTCGCGGCCCCAGCATTTT
TRBJ1-4 TRBD1 . TRBV5-1 CASRPLPGQGDEEKLFF TGCGCCAGCAGACCACTTCCGGGACAGGGGGACGAAGAAAAACTGTTTTTT
TRBJ1-2 . . TRBV5-6 CASSLDSQYGYTF TGTGCCAGCAGCTTGGACAGCCAATATGGCTACACCTTC
TRBJ1-2 TRBD1 . TRBV6-5 CASSYPGTGWSGYTF TGTGCCAGCAGTTACCCCGGGACAGGTTGGAGTGGCTACACCTTC
TRBJ2-2 TRBD1 . TRBV30 CAWSVLTGGTGELFF TGTGCCTGGAGTGTATTAACAGGGGGAACCGGGGAGCTGTTTTTT
TRBJ1-2 . . TRBV9 CASSVVSGGGYTF TGTGCCAGCAGCGTAGTCTCGGGGGGAGGCTACACCTTC
TRBJ2-3 TRBD2 . TRBV5-1 CASLGAGVSTDTQYF TGCGCCAGCCTTGGAGCGGGGGTGAGCACAGATACGCAGTATTTT
TRBJ2-1 TRBD1 . TRBV5-4 CASSLLRDSSYNEQFF TGTGCCAGCAGCTTGCTTAGGGACAGCTCCTACAATGAGCAGTTCTTC
TRBJ1-4 . . TRBV27 CASSPRAGGFTSF TGTGCCAGCAGTCCACGCGCGGGCGGTTTCACGAGTTTT
TRBJ1-1 . . TRBV23-1 CASSQFQRDQAFF TGCGCCAGCAGTCAATTTCAGCGGGACCAAGCTTTCTTT
TRBJ1-4 TRBD1 . TRBV15 CATSRSTGQGEKLFF TGTGCCACCAGCAGATCGACAGGGCAAGGTGAAAAACTGTTTTTT
TRBJ2-2 TRBD2 . TRBV9 CASSATSGGTGELFF TGTGCCAGCAGCGCCACTAGCGGGGGGACCGGGGAGCTGTTTTTT
TRBJ1-2 . . TRBV7-9 CASSPAGREPLYGYTF TGTGCCAGCAGCCCCGCCGGACGGGAGCCTCTGTATGGCTACACCTTC
TRBJ1-1 . few TRBV7-6 CASSGANTEAFF TGTGCCAGCAGCGGGGCGAACACTGAAGCTTTCTTT
TRBJ2-5 . . TRBV7-6 CASSLGGGEGPWETQYF TGTGCCAGCAGCTTAGGGGGCGGTGAAGGCCCATGGGAGACCCAGTACTTC
TRBJ1-1 . once TRBV7-3 CASGRGGYTEAFF TGTGCCAGCGGCCGGGGGGGCTACACTGAAGCTTTCTTT
TRBJ2-2 TRBD1 few TRBV6-1 CASSGAGQGYDGELFF TGTGCCAGCAGTGGGGCCGGACAGGGGTATGACGGGGAGCTGTTTTTT
TRBJ1-2 TRBD1 . TRBV5-1 CASSRTLTGEASGGYTF TGCGCCAGCAGCAGGACCTTGACAGGGGAGGCGAGCGGTGGCTACACCTTC
TRBJ1-2 . . TRBV7-9 CASSSLGGQKYGYTF TGTGCCAGCAGCTCCCTAGGCGGACAGAAATATGGCTACACCTTC
TRBJ1-2 . . TRBV25-1 CASSDLGEGFGYTF TGTGCCAGCAGTGACTTAGGGGAGGGGTTTGGCTACACCTTC
TRBJ1-2 TRBD1 . TRBV7-9 CASSLGDRVPIFGYTF TGTGCCAGCAGCTTAGGCGACAGGGTACCTATATTTGGCTACACCTTC
TRBJ1-2 . . TRBV19 CASSHRTYGYTF TGTGCCAGTAGTCATCGAACTTATGGCTACACCTTC
TRBJ1-1 . . TRBV29-1 CSVEDTVPTPPNTEAFF TGCAGCGTTGAAGATACGGTCCCGACACCTCCAAACACTGAAGCTTTCTTT
TRBJ1-1 TRBD1 . TRBV6-2/TRBV6-3 CASSYARDRGDTEAFF TGTGCCAGCAGTTACGCCCGGGACAGAGGGGACACTGAAGCTTTCTTT
TRBJ1-2 . . TRBV15 CATSVIMAGDGGYTF TGTGCCACCAGTGTCATTATGGCAGGCGATGGTGGCTACACCTTC
TRBJ2-3 TRBD2 . TRBV18 CASSPGTGGPDTQYF TGTGCCAGCTCACCAGGTACGGGGGGGCCAGATACGCAGTATTTT
TRBJ2-2 . . TRBV3-1/TRBV3-2 CASSQFSSGELFF TGTGCCAGCAGCCAATTCAGTTCGGGGGAGCTGTTTTTT
TRBJ1-4 TRBD1 . TRBV7-9 CASSLGQGVSNEKLFF TGTGCCAGCAGCCTAGGACAGGGGGTATCTAATGAAAAACTGTTTTTT
TRBJ1-6 . . TRBV30 CAWSVIGNVNSPLHF TGTGCCTGGAGTGTAATCGGGAACGTAAATTCACCCCTCCACTTT
TRBJ1-2 TRBD1 . TRBV5-8 CASSLYRQGGNYGYTF TGTGCCAGCAGCTTATACCGGCAGGGGGGTAACTATGGCTACACCTTC
TRBJ1-1 . . TRBV4-1 CASSQAWETRGFAFF TGCGCCAGCAGCCAAGCGTGGGAGACGAGGGGGTTTGCTTTCTTT
TRBJ2-1 . . TRBV11-1 CASSFRQNEQFF TGTGCCAGCAGCTTTAGACAGAATGAGCAGTTCTTC
TRBJ2-7 . . TRBV6-4 CASACWQYF TGTGCCAGCGCGTGCTGGCAGTACTTC
TRBJ2-1 TRBD2 . TRBV5-8 CASSYGGAYNEQFF TGTGCCAGCAGCTACGGGGGGGCCTACAATGAGCAGTTCTTC
TRBJ1-5 TRBD1 . TRBV28 CASGTGGIKPQHF TGTGCCAGCGGGACAGGGGGTATCAAGCCCCAGCATTTT